This is a list of T cell receptor beta chains from one sample in a study of cytomegalovirus exposure and HLA in healthy donors. TCRdb's copy holds only in-frame clones and misses some; the assay was immunoSEQ multiplex PCR. This listing includes roughly 53,000 clones. The sample comprised PBMCs. These receptors came from a man younger than 35 in good health and CMV-seropositive. The CDR3 runs from the conserved cysteine through the conserved F or W. Fields, in order: J gene, V gene, CDR3 length, D gene, CDR3 DNA, CDR3 protein. The D gene is left open where the match is weak.

j_call: TRBJ1-1; v_call: TRBV7-9; cdr3_length: 16; d_call: TRBD1; cdr3_nt: TGTGCCAGCAGCTTTGGGACAGTTATTTGGAACACTGAAGCTTTCTTT; cdr3_aa: CASSFGTVIWNTEAFF
j_call: TRBJ2-3; v_call: TRBV6-5; cdr3_length: 14; d_call: TRBD2; cdr3_nt: TGTGCCAGCAGGAGGGCTGCGGGAGTAGATACGCAGTATTTT; cdr3_aa: CASRRAAGVDTQYF
j_call: TRBJ1-1; v_call: TRBV4-1; cdr3_length: 13; d_call: -; cdr3_nt: TGCGCCAGCAGCCAAGACATTAACACTGAAGCTTTCTTT; cdr3_aa: CASSQDINTEAFF
j_call: TRBJ1-3; v_call: TRBV9; cdr3_length: 17; d_call: TRBD1; cdr3_nt: TGTGCCAGCAGCGTAGACCCTGGGGACAGGGGAAGAAACACCATATATTTT; cdr3_aa: CASSVDPGDRGRNTIYF
j_call: TRBJ2-7; v_call: TRBV9; cdr3_length: 16; d_call: TRBD2; cdr3_nt: TGTGCCAGCAGCGAGGGACTAGCCGGAACAACCTACGAGCAGTACTTC; cdr3_aa: CASSEGLAGTTYEQYF
j_call: TRBJ2-1; v_call: TRBV29-1; cdr3_length: 12; d_call: -; cdr3_nt: TGCAGCGTTGATGACTCATACAATGAGCAGTTCTTC; cdr3_aa: CSVDDSYNEQFF
j_call: TRBJ2-7; v_call: TRBV9; cdr3_length: 14; d_call: -; cdr3_nt: TGTGCCAGCAGCGTAGTAAGCGGCTCCTACGAGCAGTACTTC; cdr3_aa: CASSVVSGSYEQYF
j_call: TRBJ2-1; v_call: TRBV19; cdr3_length: 18; d_call: TRBD2; cdr3_nt: TGTGCCAGTAGTATCACCCAGACTAGCGGGAGCCTCAGCAATGAGCAGTTCTTC; cdr3_aa: CASSITQTSGSLSNEQFF
j_call: TRBJ2-7; v_call: TRBV28; cdr3_length: 16; d_call: TRBD2; cdr3_nt: TGTGCCAGCAGTTTTTCGCTAGCGGGACTCTCCTACGAGCAGTACTTC; cdr3_aa: CASSFSLAGLSYEQYF
j_call: TRBJ2-2; v_call: TRBV7-2; cdr3_length: 16; d_call: -; cdr3_nt: TGTGCCAGCAGCTTAATAGGGACTGGTCTCACCGGGGAGCTGTTTTTT; cdr3_aa: CASSLIGTGLTGELFF
j_call: TRBJ2-5; v_call: TRBV29-1; cdr3_length: 14; d_call: -; cdr3_nt: TGCAGCGTTGAGGAGAGTAGGAGCCAAGAGACCCAGTACTTC; cdr3_aa: CSVEESRSQETQYF
j_call: TRBJ2-3; v_call: TRBV30; cdr3_length: 13; d_call: -; cdr3_nt: TGTGCCTGGAGTGGCGGGAACGCAGATACGCAGTATTTT; cdr3_aa: CAWSGGNADTQYF
j_call: TRBJ2-5; v_call: TRBV10-1; cdr3_length: 15; d_call: TRBD2; cdr3_nt: TGCGCCAGCAGTGATCTAGCGGGAGGCCAAGAGACCCAGTACTTC; cdr3_aa: CASSDLAGGQETQYF
j_call: TRBJ2-7; v_call: TRBV6-5; cdr3_length: 12; d_call: -; cdr3_nt: TGTGCCAGCAGCACGCAGGGGCACGAGCAGTACTTC; cdr3_aa: CASSTQGHEQYF
j_call: TRBJ2-2; v_call: TRBV7-9; cdr3_length: 15; d_call: -; cdr3_nt: TGTGCCAGCAGAAGTAGCGGACTAAACACCGGGGAGCTGTTTTTT; cdr3_aa: CASRSSGLNTGELFF
j_call: TRBJ2-5; v_call: TRBV30; cdr3_length: 14; d_call: TRBD2; cdr3_nt: TGTGCCTGGAGACTAGCGGGAGCGGCGGAGACCCAGTACTTC; cdr3_aa: CAWRLAGAAETQYF
j_call: TRBJ1-2; v_call: TRBV5-8; cdr3_length: 16; d_call: TRBD1; cdr3_nt: TGTGCCAGCAGCTTTCCCGGGACAGGGGGATACTATGGCTACACCTTC; cdr3_aa: CASSFPGTGGYYGYTF
j_call: TRBJ2-7; v_call: TRBV6-6; cdr3_length: 15; d_call: TRBD2; cdr3_nt: TGTGCCAGCAGTTACTCGACGGGGGGTTCCTACGAGCAGTACTTC; cdr3_aa: CASSYSTGGSYEQYF
j_call: TRBJ1-1; v_call: TRBV9; cdr3_length: 14; d_call: -; cdr3_nt: TGTGCCAGCAGCGTAGCTACCAAGAACACTGAAGCTTTCTTT; cdr3_aa: CASSVATKNTEAFF
j_call: TRBJ2-7; v_call: TRBV7-8; cdr3_length: 18; d_call: TRBD2; cdr3_nt: TGTGCCAGCAGCCTACGGGGGGTAGCGGGCGCCCCCCCCTACGAGCAGTACTTC; cdr3_aa: CASSLRGVAGAPPYEQYF
j_call: TRBJ2-2; v_call: TRBV4-2; cdr3_length: 16; d_call: -; cdr3_nt: TGTGCCAGCAGCCAAGATGGGGTAGCGCGCACCGGGGAGCTGTTTTTT; cdr3_aa: CASSQDGVARTGELFF
j_call: TRBJ2-3; v_call: TRBV5-6; cdr3_length: 16; d_call: TRBD2; cdr3_nt: TGTGCCAGCAGCTTGGATCCGGGAGGGGAGACAGATACGCAGTATTTT; cdr3_aa: CASSLDPGGETDTQYF
j_call: TRBJ1-1; v_call: TRBV27; cdr3_length: 13; d_call: -; cdr3_nt: TGTGCCAGCAGGAAAACCTCGGGGACTGAAGCTTTCTTT; cdr3_aa: CASRKTSGTEAFF
j_call: TRBJ2-2; v_call: TRBV29-1; cdr3_length: 16; d_call: -; cdr3_nt: TGCAGCGTTGAAGCTCTGGGAGGGGGGAACACCGGGGAGCTGTTTTTT; cdr3_aa: CSVEALGGGNTGELFF
j_call: TRBJ1-5; v_call: TRBV28; cdr3_length: 15; d_call: TRBD1; cdr3_nt: TGTGCCAGCAGTTACCCGGACAGGGGCGGTCAGCCCCAGCATTTT; cdr3_aa: CASSYPDRGGQPQHF
j_call: TRBJ2-2; v_call: TRBV5-5; cdr3_length: 17; d_call: -; cdr3_nt: TGTGCCAGCAGCCCTACCTCCTTTTGGGGGGAGGTCGGGGAGCTGTTTTTT; cdr3_aa: CASSPTSFWGEVGELFF
j_call: TRBJ1-5; v_call: TRBV10-3; cdr3_length: 14; d_call: TRBD1; cdr3_nt: TGTGCCATCAGTCCGGACAGGAACCGTCAGCCCCAGCATTTT; cdr3_aa: CAISPDRNRQPQHF
j_call: TRBJ2-1; v_call: TRBV19; cdr3_length: 14; d_call: TRBD2; cdr3_nt: TGTGCCAGTAGTTGGACTAGCGGTAACAATGAGCAGTTCTTC; cdr3_aa: CASSWTSGNNEQFF
j_call: TRBJ2-2; v_call: TRBV9; cdr3_length: 14; d_call: TRBD2; cdr3_nt: TGTGCCAGCAGCGTTGGACTAGCGGGGACGGAGCTGTTTTTT; cdr3_aa: CASSVGLAGTELFF
j_call: TRBJ1-1; v_call: TRBV5-6; cdr3_length: 14; d_call: -; cdr3_nt: TGTGCCAGCAGCTTGGCCGCGATCGAGGCTGAAGCTTTCTTT; cdr3_aa: CASSLAAIEAEAFF
j_call: TRBJ1-1; v_call: TRBV9; cdr3_length: 17; d_call: -; cdr3_nt: TGTGCCAGCAGCGTAGGCGGGGGGGGGTTCGGCCTCACTGAAGCTTTCTTT; cdr3_aa: CASSVGGGGFGLTEAFF
j_call: TRBJ2-1; v_call: TRBV9; cdr3_length: 14; d_call: -; cdr3_nt: TGTGCCAGCGGCTCGTTGGGCCCCCTCGATGAGCAGTTCTTC; cdr3_aa: CASGSLGPLDEQFF